This T cell receptor (beta chain) derives from a study of shared T cell receptors in the human thymus (dated by TCRdb to the early 2020s). About the full investigation: The study investigated the way shared, self-reactive T-cell receptor alpha chains are produced in the human thymus.

Concerning this clone: What this receptor recognizes is not known. No much larger clone is present one base from it, and per-base qualities are unavailable.

Counted from cysteine to phenylalanine, this CDR3 has 14 amino acids. Only the CDR3 portion is preserved as DNA: 42 bases, with reading frame beginning at the first base. The CDR1 and CDR2 encoded by the germline V gene are SGDLS and YYNGEE. V trim: 2 bases; J trim: 1 base; unmatched bases: 1. Library construction relied on the immunoSEQ multiplex PCR assay. TCRdb provides this immuneACCESS table in a form limited to in-frame rearrangements. Some clones are lacking; in checked studies, under half of them reflect an unresolved V gene, and why the rest are absent is not known. The sample yields some 400,000 clones; around 95% were counted once. Of the sample, approximately 0.02% falls within the top ten clones.

This chain is built from TRBV9 and TRBJ2-5; TRBD2 fits 8 bases in the junction. The receptor's source is a human donor. The material sequenced was thymocytes. The DNA reads TGTGCCAGCAGCGTTAGCGGGGTCCAAGAGACCCAGTACTTC. Protein translation: CASSVSGVQETQYF. With the rest looked up from the reference TRBV9 and TRBJ2-5 genes rather than sequenced, the full variable domain is DSGVTQTPKHLITATGQRVTLRCSPRSGDLSVYWYQQSLDQGLQFLIQYYNGEERAKGNILERFSAQQFPDLHSELNLSSLELGDSALYFCASSVSGVQETQYFGPGTRLLVL.